This T cell receptor (beta chain) was sequenced for a study of blood T cell repertoires in COVID-19. Study-level background: Donors in the United States, Italy and Spain gave samples during acute or convalescent COVID-19. T cells, B-cell-depleted T cells, or PBMCs supplied cDNA or gDNA.

Deletions cut 7 bases from V and 4 bases from J, with 10 bases between. The CDR3 length is 12 residues. Germline V gives CDR1 SNHLY, CDR2 FYNNEI. The authors' processing: Amplifying reference gene primers gave estimates of nucleated cell counts. The method was immunoSEQ multiplex PCR; TCRdb's version includes in-frame clones alone and lacks a portion of them. That table supplies the V and J calls and clone size; D and trimming were determined from the DNA. Of about 82,000 clones in the sample, around 83% are singletons; the top ten hold approximately 17%. The chain employs TRBV2 and TRBJ1-1; D gene ambiguous. The sequenced material came from peripheral blood. The source of this sequence is a woman aged 55-75 years with acute or convalescent COVID-19. CDR3 in amino acids: CASNWEATEAFF. CDR3 sequence (DNA): TGTGCCAGCAATTGGGAGGCCACTGAAGCTTTCTTT.